One and the same sample provided the 28 T cell receptor beta chains below, sequenced in a study of CD8+ T cells in alopecia areata. Extracted RNA was reverse transcribed into cDNA, the sequencing template. Libraries were prepared by immunoSEQ multiplex PCR; TCRdb keeps only in-frame clonotypes and omits some of them. This sample has about 180,000 clones, with approximately 65% found just once. The sequencing here drew on CD8+ T cells sorted from blood, taken at week 0. The receptors here all came from a human donor with alopecia areata.

Written as DNA, the CDR3 is TGTGCCAGCCCGAAGGGACTAGCGGCTCCCAGCACAGATACGCAGTATTTT. Its protein is CASPKGLAAPSTDTQYF. The chain links TRBV2 to TRBJ2-3, with 11 bases matching TRBD2. The CDR3 totals 17 residues. Trimming removed 8 bases from V and 0 bases from J; junction bases left unmatched: 10. Germline CDR1 reads SNHLY; CDR2 reads FYNNEI.

This chain connects TRBV5-1 to TRBJ1-2; no definite D call. The CDR3 is made up of 14 amino acids. Germline lookup yields CDR1 SGHRS and CDR2 YFSETQ. V was shortened by 5 bases and J by 6 bases, with 17 bases between the two germline ends. The CDR3 reads CASRMRSVADGYTF. DNA for the CDR3: TGCGCCAGCAGAATGCGCTCCGTCGCGGATGGCTACACCTTC.

This chain links TRBV12-5 with TRBJ2-2; 8 bases are a match to TRBD1. Germline CDR1 is LGHNT and CDR2 is FRNRAP. The trim removed 5 bases at V and 7 bases at J, leaving 9 bases unmatched. The CDR3 consists of 15 residues. The CDR3 protein is CASGPRQGSDGELFF. As DNA, the CDR3 is TGTGCTAGTGGTCCCCGACAGGGGAGTGACGGGGAGCTGTTTTTT.

The chain carries TRBV2 and TRBJ1-5, with D perhaps matching TRBD1 (6 bases). The CDR3 runs to 13 residues. V lost 6 bases and J 7 bases, leaving 13 bases between the germline ends. CDR1 SNHLY and CDR2 FYNNEI come from the germline V gene. The chain's CDR3 is CASRGTGGQPQHF. Here the CDR3 DNA reads TGTGCCAGCAGAGGGACCGGGGGCCAGCCCCAGCATTTT.

This chain uses TRBV9 with TRBJ2-1; weak D call: TRBD1 (6 bases). This CDR3 comprises 17 residues. V was shortened by 3 bases and J by 2 bases, with 18 bases between the two germline ends. Germline V gives CDR1 SGDLS, CDR2 YYNGEE. CDR3 loop: CASSAHTGTSTYNEQFF. The CDR3 nucleotides are TGTGCCAGCAGCGCCCATACCGGGACATCTACCTACAATGAGCAGTTCTTC.

The chain has TRBV30 and TRBJ2-3; TRBD2 might be the D (5 bases). This CDR3 has 15 amino acids. Germline assignment: CDR1 GTSNPN and CDR2 SVGIG (reference sequence). Trimming removed 0 bases from V and 5 bases from J, with 15 bases in between. This CDR3 reads CAWSVLGVEVDTQYF. The CDR3, as DNA: TGTGCCTGGAGTGTACTGGGTGTGGAGGTAGATACGCAGTATTTT.

The rearrangement uses TRBV25-1 and TRBJ2-2; D unresolved. CDR1 is MGHDK, CDR2 SYGVNS, per germline. V lost 0 bases and J 4 bases, leaving 3 bases between the germline ends. The CDR3 length is 13 residues. CDR3 in amino acids: CASSEYSTGELFF. The CDR3 DNA reads as TGTGCCAGCAGTGAATACAGCACCGGGGAGCTGTTTTTT. Using reference TRBV25-1 and TRBJ2-2 for the parts outside the CDR3, the full variable domain is EADIYQTPRYLVIGTGKKITLECSQTMGHDKMYWYQQDPGMELHLIHYSYGVNSTEKGDLSSESTVSRIRTEHFPLTLESARPSHTSQYLCASSEYSTGELFFGEGSRLTVL.

A few counts support this clone. The CDR3 DNA follows: TGTGCCTGGCGTAGCGGGGGGGTGGCCGGGGAGCTGTTTTTT. It yields the protein CAWRSGGVAGELFF. This chain connects TRBV30 to TRBJ2-2, with 11 bases aligning to TRBD2. The germline V gene encodes CDR1 GTSNPN and CDR2 SVGIG (reference sequence). This CDR3 has 14 amino acids. J gave up 6 bases and V 5 bases, and 5 bases lay outside the gene matches.

This clone was detected a few times. This rearrangement joins TRBV6-5 to TRBJ2-1, with D uncertain. Germline V gene lookup returns CDR1 MNHEY and CDR2 SVGAGI. The V and J ends lost 2 bases and 4 bases respectively, with 9 bases between them. The CDR3 runs 14 residues. CDR3 nucleotide sequence: TGTGCCAGCAGTTACGGGCAGGTATACAATGAGCAGTTCTTC. Its protein product is CASSYGQVYNEQFF.

This clone is termed medium-sized (0.01 to 0.1%). This sample includes further DNA sequences coding for the same CDR3. The chain recombines TRBV5-6 with TRBJ1-6, with D maybe TRBD1 (5 bases). Germline V gene lookup returns CDR1 SGHDT and CDR2 YYEEEE. This CDR3 spans 14 amino acids. Deletions cut 3 bases from V and 7 bases from J, with 11 bases between. The CDR3 spells CASSSSGANSPLHF. The DNA for the CDR3 is TGTGCCAGCAGCTCTTCCGGGGCCAATTCACCCCTCCACTTT.

V usage is TRBV7-3 and J usage is TRBJ2-3; the D gene is possibly TRBD2 (6 bases). The CDR3 totals 15 residues. Trimming shortened V by 5 bases and J by 1 base, and 13 bases separated the two germline ends. Germline lookup yields CDR1 SGHTA and CDR2 FQGTGA. The CDR3 coding sequence is TGTGCCAGCAGCCTTTTCCCGGGGGGCACAGATACGCAGTATTTT. Protein: CASSLFPGGTDTQYF.

This clone has just one count. The chain joins TRBV30 to TRBJ1-1; D is perhaps TRBD1 (5 bases). V dropped 5 bases and J dropped 1 base, with 14 bases sitting between them. CDR3 length: 14 amino acids. Germline CDR1 GTSNPN, CDR2 SVGIG (reference sequence). The CDR3: CAWVAGPSNTEAFF. In nucleotides, the CDR3 is TGTGCCTGGGTGGCGGGACCCTCGAACACTGAAGCTTTCTTT.

The rearrangement uses TRBV7-4 and TRBJ2-3; D is undetermined. V gave up 5 bases and J gave up 6 bases, with 15 bases separating them. CDR1 and CDR2 (germline): SGHVT, SQSDAQ. The CDR3 consists of 14 residues. The CDR3 DNA follows: TGTGCCAGCAGCCCACGTGGGGTCGGGGATACGCAGTATTTT. It codes for CASSPRGVGDTQYF.

The rearrangement links TRBV29-1 to TRBJ1-2; unclear D gene. The V and J ends lost 7 bases and 8 bases respectively, with 14 bases between them. Per the germline V gene, CDR1 is SQVTM and CDR2 is ANQGSEA. The CDR3 is 11 amino acids. CDR3 DNA: TGCAGCGCCCTGCTTCAGTGGGGCTACACCTTC. Residues: CSALLQWGYTF.

This clone was observed a handful of times. The rearrangement links TRBV18 to TRBJ1-6, with 9 nucleotides matching TRBD1. The CDR3 is 19 amino acids. The V and J ends lost 3 bases and 1 base, in that order; junction bases with no gene match: 10. The V gene's germline CDR1 is KGHSH and CDR2 LQKENI. The CDR3 sequence is CASSPGGQGPTSYNSPLHF. The CDR3 DNA reads as TGTGCCAGCTCACCCGGCGGACAGGGGCCGACTTCCTATAATTCACCCCTCCACTTT. Full variable domain (rest looked up from reference TRBV18 and TRBJ1-6): NAGVMQNPRHLVRRRGQEARLRCSPMKGHSHVYWYRQLPEEGLKFMVYLQKENIIDESGMPKERFSAEFPKEGPSILRIQQVVRGDSAAYFCASSPGGQGPTSYNSPLHFGNGTRLTVT.

This clone was seen only a few times. V and J are TRBV30 and TRBJ2-1, with D maybe TRBD1 (6 bases). Germline CDR1 GTSNPN, CDR2 SVGIG (reference sequence). The CDR3 runs to 15 residues. The V and J ends lost 2 bases and 8 bases respectively, with 19 bases between them. CDR3 nucleotides: TGTGCCTGGAGTAGCAGCCTTCGGACAGTCGATGAGCAGTTCTTC. Protein: CAWSSSLRTVDEQFF.

This clone has just one count. The chain is built from TRBV29-1 and TRBJ2-3; D is ambiguous. CDR1 is SQVTM, CDR2 ANQGSEA, per germline. The CDR3 spans 13 residues. Trimming stripped 7 bases from V and 0 bases from J, with 11 bases between. The CDR3 coding sequence is TGCAGCGCACACGAGGCCAGCACAGATACGCAGTATTTT. Its protein product is CSAHEASTDTQYF.

This chain joins TRBV19 and TRBJ2-5, with D possibly matching TRBD2 (6 bases). Trimming took 1 base from V and 3 from J, leaving 12 bases between them. The germline V gene has CDR1 LNHDA and CDR2 SQIVND (reference sequence). The CDR3 spans 15 residues. The DNA for the CDR3 is TGTGCCAGTAGTATAGCCCAGCGGAGGGAAGAGACCCAGTACTTC. Encoded protein: CASSIAQRREETQYF.

The chain couples TRBV13 to TRBJ2-2; TRBD1 aligns across 8 bases. The CDR3 loop spans 19 amino acids. V lost 5 bases, J lost 3 bases, and 17 bases stayed unmatched. The germline CDR1 and CDR2 sequences are PRHDT and FYEKMQ (reference sequence). The chain's CDR3 is CASSPPRTGGPLDTGELFF. CDR3 coding DNA: TGTGCCAGCAGCCCGCCTAGAACAGGGGGTCCCTTGGACACCGGGGAGCTGTTTTTT.

This chain connects TRBV11-2 to TRBJ2-6, with TRBD1 matching over 7 bases. V shed 7 bases and J 0 bases; nucleotides not matched to a gene: 6. This CDR3 has 16 residues. Per the germline V gene, CDR1 is SGHAT and CDR2 is FQNNGV. The CDR3 coding sequence is TGTGCCAGCACCGACGACAGGGACTCTGGGGCCAACGTCCTGACTTTC. As protein: CASTDDRDSGANVLTF.

V gene TRBV5-1 combines with J gene TRBJ1-1; TRBD1 matches at 7 bases. Germline loops: CDR1 SGHRS, CDR2 YFSETQ. J lost 1 base, V lost 4 bases, and 10 bases had no gene match. The CDR3 consists of 16 residues. CDR3 nucleotides: TGCGCCAGCAGCCTCGGGAGCAGGGGGAAGAACACTGAAGCTTTCTTT. This gives the protein CASSLGSRGKNTEAFF.

The chain uses TRBV2 and TRBJ2-7, with unresolved D. CDR3 length equals 13 residues. Germline V gene sequence: CDR1 SNHLY, CDR2 FYNNEI. Trimming took off 1 base at V and 1 base at J, with 5 bases between the two ends. Here the CDR3 reads CASSEVGSYEQYF. The CDR3 coding sequence is TGTGCCAGCAGTGAAGTAGGTTCCTACGAGCAGTACTTC.

The chain links TRBV5-1 to TRBJ1-4; D perhaps matches TRBD1 (5 bases). V was trimmed by 4 bases and J by 6 bases, leaving 13 bases between them. Germline CDR1 is SGHRS and CDR2 is YFSETQ. The CDR3 is 14 amino acids. The CDR3 DNA reads TGCGCCAGCAGCCCTGGGACGGGCTATGAAAAACTGTTTTTT. It encodes CASSPGTGYEKLFF.

The chain recombines TRBV30 with TRBJ2-7; 8 bases line up with TRBD2. J was trimmed by 7 bases and V by 4 bases; bases with no gene match: 9. CDR3 length: 13 residues. Per germline, CDR1 GTSNPN and CDR2 SVGIG (reference sequence). CDR3 residues: CAWTPGGPGEQYF. Written as DNA, the CDR3 is TGTGCCTGGACTCCGGGGGGGCCGGGGGAGCAGTACTTC. Supplemented by reference TRBV30 and TRBJ2-7, the full variable domain reads SQTIHQWPATLVQPVGSPLSLECTVEGTSNPNLYWYRQAAGRGLQLLFYSVGIGQISSEVPQNLSASRPQDRQFILSSKKLLLSDSGFYLCAWTPGGPGEQYFGPGTRLTVT.

The V gene is TRBV30, the J gene TRBJ2-5; D might be TRBD2 (5 bases). The J call may be mistaken, given a closer DNA end match to TRBJ2-7. The CDR3 covers 13 residues. Germline-derived CDR1 and CDR2 are GTSNPN and SVGIG (reference sequence). The DNA of the CDR3 is TGTGCCTGGAGTGAGAGGGCCCTCTACGAGCAGTACTTC. This gives the protein CAWSERALYEQYF.

In the case of this clone: Other DNA sequences in the sample encode the same CDR3. The chain links TRBV20-1 to TRBJ2-7; maybe TRBD2 (6 bases). V was shortened by 5 bases and J by 1 base, with 6 bases between the two germline ends. CDR1 and CDR2 (germline): DFQATT, SNEGSKA (reference sequence). CDR3 size: 11 residues. The chain's CDR3 is CSAGLSYEQYF. DNA of the CDR3: TGCAGTGCTGGACTATCCTACGAGCAGTACTTC.

The rearrangement uses TRBV29-1 and TRBJ2-7; D unclear. The V and J ends lost 4 bases and 4 bases respectively, with 14 bases between them. Germline lookup yields CDR1 SQVTM and CDR2 ANQGSEA. The CDR3 is 13 residues long. The CDR3 region has the DNA TGCAGCGTTGTTCCGGCCCAAGGATACGAGCAGTACTTC. This translates into CSVVPAQGYEQYF.

The chain links TRBV7-6 to TRBJ2-5; tentative D call: TRBD1 (6 bases). From germline, CDR1 is SGHVS and CDR2 FNYEAQ. The CDR3 is made up of 18 amino acids. V lost 4 bases and J lost 0, with 21 bases in between. The CDR3 nucleotides are TGTGCCAGCAGCTCCTACCGGGACAAGGCGAATTACCAAGAGACCCAGTACTTC. It specifies CASSSYRDKANYQETQYF.